Below, 16 T cell receptor beta chains from the same sample are listed, as sequenced in a study of cytomegalovirus exposure and HLA in healthy donors. The PCR contained 60 Vbeta and 13 Jbeta primers. Assay used: immunoSEQ multiplex PCR; TCRdb lists only in-frame clones, some missing. The sample's table shows about 130,000 clones. The sample taken for sequencing was PBMCs. These receptors originate from a man between 18 and 29 years old in good health and CMV-seronegative.

V gene TRBV19 combines with J gene TRBJ1-5, with TRBD1 matching over 10 bases. CDR1 and CDR2 from the germline V gene are LNHDA and SQIVND (reference sequence). CDR3 length equals 14 residues. With V trimmed by 6 bases and J by 7 bases, 6 bases remained unmatched. CDR3 nucleotide sequence: TGTGCCAGTAGGAGGGACAGGGGAAACCAGCCCCAGCATTTT. Protein: CASRRDRGNQPQHF.

The J gene is TRBJ2-3, the V gene TRBV13, with D perhaps TRBD1 (6 bases). V was pared by 0 bases and J by 0 bases, with 10 bases between. CDR3 size: 16 residues. The germline CDR1 and CDR2 sequences are PRHDT and FYEKMQ (reference sequence). In nucleotides, the CDR3 is TGTGCCAGCAGCTTAGGGACAGGCCTTAGCACAGATACGCAGTATTTT. Translating it yields CASSLGTGLSTDTQYF.

The chain recombines TRBV2 with TRBJ1-2; a weak D match, TRBD1 (6 bases). CDR1 and CDR2 (germline): SNHLY, FYNNEI. CDR3 size: 12 residues. Trimming removed 11 bases at V and 5 bases at J, with 15 bases between. CDR3 DNA sequence: TGTGCCTGGATACAGGGCTTTTATGGCTACACCTTC. Translating it yields CAWIQGFYGYTF.

V usage is TRBV30 and J usage is TRBJ1-5; D perhaps matches TRBD1 (6 bases). Trimming left V 6 bases short and J 7 bases short, with 16 bases between. Germline assignment: CDR1 GTSNPN and CDR2 SVGIG (reference sequence). The CDR3 is 13 residues long. CDR3 residues: CACNRNRDQPQHF. The CDR3 coding sequence is TGTGCCTGTAATCGCAACAGGGACCAGCCCCAGCATTTT. The complete variable domain, with remaining parts taken from reference TRBV30 and TRBJ1-5, reads SQTIHQWPATLVQPVGSPLSLECTVEGTSNPNLYWYRQAAGRGLQLLFYSVGIGQISSEVPQNLSASRPQDRQFILSSKKLLLSDSGFYLCACNRNRDQPQHFGDGTRLSIL.

The chain links TRBV27 to TRBJ2-7, with TRBD1 as a possible D gene (5 bases). The CDR3 has 15 amino acids. The V and J ends lost 8 bases and 2 bases respectively, with 19 bases between them. The germline V gene has CDR1 MNHEY and CDR2 SMNVEV (reference sequence). The CDR3 DNA follows: TGTGCCAGCGGCGGCAGGGCAGCGCTTACCTACGAGCAGTACTTC. As protein: CASGGRAALTYEQYF.

This chain links TRBV10-2 with TRBJ2-7; tentative D call: TRBD1 (5 bases). Looked up from germline, CDR1 is WSHSY and CDR2 is SAAADI. The V gene lost 2 bases and the J gene lost 3 bases, with 8 bases spanning the gap. The CDR3 length is 13 residues. CDR3 region: CASSETGNYEQYF. CDR3 coding DNA: TGCGCCAGCAGTGAGACAGGCAACTACGAGCAGTACTTC.

The chain couples TRBV5-4 to TRBJ2-5; 15 positions agree with TRBD2. The assigned J gene may be wrong: the sequence end matches TRBJ2-7 better. Germline CDR1 SGHNT, CDR2 YYREEE (reference sequence). This CDR3 is built from 20 residues. CDR3 sequence (DNA): TGTGCCAGCAGCCCCCCCCTCGGACTAGCGGGAGGGCCTTATGGGTACGAGCAGTACTTC. It is translated as CASSPPLGLAGGPYGYEQYF.

The chain employs TRBV10-1 and TRBJ2-2; D perhaps matches TRBD2 (5 bases). Germline values: CDR1 WNHNN, CDR2 SYGVQD (reference sequence). There are 14 residues in the CDR3. Trimming left V 6 bases short and J 2 bases short, with 10 bases between. The CDR3 loop is CASRGLSNTGELFF. Here the CDR3 DNA reads TGCGCCAGCAGAGGACTCAGTAACACCGGGGAGCTGTTTTTT.

CDR3 residues: CASSTNRVNTEAFF. CDR3 sequence (DNA): TGTGCCAGTAGTACAAACAGGGTAAACACTGAAGCTTTCTTT. V gene TRBV19 combines with J gene TRBJ1-1; D is perhaps TRBD1 (6 bases). Between the trimmed V and J ends, which lost 4 bases and 2 bases, there was a span of 11 bases. The germline V gene has CDR1 LNHDA and CDR2 SQIVND (reference sequence). The length of the CDR3 is 14 residues.

The V call is TRBV5-4, the J call TRBJ2-7; maybe TRBD1 (5 bases). The germline V and J ends were trimmed by 4 bases and 0 bases, with 8 bases remaining between them. The CDR3 has 13 amino acids. The germline V gene has CDR1 SGHNT and CDR2 YYREEE (reference sequence). In DNA, the CDR3 is TGTGCCAGCAGCACGGACATCTCCTACGAGCAGTACTTC. It is translated as CASSTDISYEQYF.

The J gene is TRBJ2-7, the V gene TRBV19; D is perhaps TRBD1 (5 bases). Germline V gene lookup returns CDR1 LNHDA and CDR2 SQIVND (reference sequence). The CDR3 contains 17 residues. V was clipped by 0 bases and J by 6 bases, with 21 bases between them. As DNA, the CDR3 is TGTGCCAGTAGTATAGAGGGCCGAGGACACCGACGCTCCGAGCAGTACTTC. As protein: CASSIEGRGHRRSEQYF.

This chain joins TRBV12-5 and TRBJ2-2; D is perhaps TRBD2 (5 bases). The V end lost 4 bases, the J end lost 0 bases, and 6 bases lay between the germline ends. CDR1 is LGHNT, CDR2 FRNRAP, per germline. The CDR3 contains 14 residues. The CDR3 bases are TGTGCTAGTGGTTCGGGGTCGAACACCGGGGAGCTGTTTTTT. Translation: CASGSGSNTGELFF.

This CDR3 reads CASSSLLRDRGLPQHF. In nucleotides, the CDR3 is TGTGCCAGTAGTTCCCTACTCCGGGACAGGGGCCTGCCCCAGCATTTT. This chain links TRBV19 with TRBJ1-5; 10 bases are a match to TRBD1. Trimming at V came to 5 bases and at J to 9 bases, leaving 13 bases not matched to a gene. Germline V CDR1 and CDR2: LNHDA, SQIVND (reference sequence). This CDR3 is 16 amino acids long. Variable domain in full (rest from reference TRBV19 and TRBJ1-5): DGGITQSPKYLFRKEGQNVTLSCEQNLNHDAMYWYRQDPGQGLRLIYYSQIVNDFQKGDIAEGYSVSREKKESFPLTVTSAQKNPTAFYLCASSSLLRDRGLPQHFGDGTRLSIL.

The chain joins TRBV9 to TRBJ2-6; D uncertain. Trimming pared 9 bases from V and 2 bases from J, leaving 6 bases between. Per the germline V gene, CDR1 is SGDLS and CDR2 is YYNGEE. The CDR3 spans 12 residues. CDR3 protein: CATRTGANVLTF. The CDR3 DNA reads as TGTGCCACTAGAACTGGGGCCAACGTCCTGACTTTC.

The chain couples TRBV6-5 to TRBJ1-2, with D unresolved. The V end was cut by 0 bases, the J end by 0 bases, with 8 bases between. Germline CDR1 reads MNHEY; CDR2 reads SVGAGI. The CDR3 contains 15 residues. CDR3 region: CASSYSRVTNYGYTF. The CDR3 nucleotides read TGTGCCAGCAGTTACTCACGAGTGACTAACTATGGCTACACCTTC.

The chain employs TRBV6-1 and TRBJ2-1; 8 bases are shared with TRBD2. Trimming took 6 bases from V and 0 from J; bases not matched to a gene: 4. Germline lookup yields CDR1 MNHNS and CDR2 SASEGT. The CDR3 sequence is 15 residues long. The CDR3 loop reads CASRLAGYSYNEQFF. In nucleotides, the CDR3 is TGTGCCAGCAGGCTAGCGGGCTACTCCTACAATGAGCAGTTCTTC.